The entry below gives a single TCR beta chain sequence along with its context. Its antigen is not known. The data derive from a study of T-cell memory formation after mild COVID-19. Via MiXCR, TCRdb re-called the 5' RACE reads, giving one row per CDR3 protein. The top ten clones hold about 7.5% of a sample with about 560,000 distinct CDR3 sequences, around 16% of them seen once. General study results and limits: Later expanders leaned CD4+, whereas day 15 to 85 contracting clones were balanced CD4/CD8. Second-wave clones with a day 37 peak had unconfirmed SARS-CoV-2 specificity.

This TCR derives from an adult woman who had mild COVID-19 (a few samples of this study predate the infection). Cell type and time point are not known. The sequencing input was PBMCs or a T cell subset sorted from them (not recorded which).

The CDR3 loop is CASSPGQGFHEQYF. In DNA form, the CDR3 reads TGCGCCAGCAGCCCGGGTCAGGGCTTCCACGAGCAGTACTTC. The J gene is TRBJ2-7, the V gene TRBV4-1; D possibly corresponds to TRBD1 (5 bases). CDR1 MGHRA and CDR2 YSYEKL come from the germline V gene. The V gene lost 4 bases and the J gene lost 5 bases, with 15 bases spanning the gap. This CDR3 spans 14 amino acids.